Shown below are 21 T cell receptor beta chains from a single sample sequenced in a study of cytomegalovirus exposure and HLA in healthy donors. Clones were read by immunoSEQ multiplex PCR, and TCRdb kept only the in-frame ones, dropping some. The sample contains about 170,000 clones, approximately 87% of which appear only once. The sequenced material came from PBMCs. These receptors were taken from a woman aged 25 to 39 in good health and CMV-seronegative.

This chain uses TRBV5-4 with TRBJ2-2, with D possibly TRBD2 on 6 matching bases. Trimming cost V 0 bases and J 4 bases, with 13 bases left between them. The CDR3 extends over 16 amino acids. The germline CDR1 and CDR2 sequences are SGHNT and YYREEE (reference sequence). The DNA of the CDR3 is TGTGCCAGCAGCTTGGGAGGTCTGGGGGGCACCGGGGAGCTGTTTTTT. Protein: CASSLGGLGGTGELFF.

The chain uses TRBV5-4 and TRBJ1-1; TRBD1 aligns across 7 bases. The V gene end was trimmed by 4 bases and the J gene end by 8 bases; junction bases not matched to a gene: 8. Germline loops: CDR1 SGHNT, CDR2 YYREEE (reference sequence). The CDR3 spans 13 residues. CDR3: CASSKGGPVEAFF. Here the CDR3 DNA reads TGTGCCAGCAGCAAAGGGGGCCCGGTGGAAGCTTTCTTT.

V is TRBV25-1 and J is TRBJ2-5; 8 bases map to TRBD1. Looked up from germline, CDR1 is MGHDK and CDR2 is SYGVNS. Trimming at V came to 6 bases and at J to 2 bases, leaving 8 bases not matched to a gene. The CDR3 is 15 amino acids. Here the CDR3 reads CASRRTGRGQETQYF. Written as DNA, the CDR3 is TGTGCCAGCAGAAGGACAGGGCGAGGACAAGAGACCCAGTACTTC.

Here the CDR3 reads CASSNRDRVNSPLHF. The CDR3 DNA reads as TGTGCCAGCAGCAACCGGGACAGGGTGAATTCACCCCTCCACTTT. The chain combines TRBV21-1 with TRBJ1-6; the table calls TRBD1, which could not be checked here. TRBV21-1 is reported as a pseudogene. This CDR3 has 15 residues.

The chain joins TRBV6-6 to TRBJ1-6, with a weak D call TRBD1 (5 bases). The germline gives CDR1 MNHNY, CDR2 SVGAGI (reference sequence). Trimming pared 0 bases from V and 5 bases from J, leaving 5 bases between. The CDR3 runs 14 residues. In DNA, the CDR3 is TGTGCCAGCAGTTACTCAGGGGATAATTCACCCCTCCACTTT. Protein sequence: CASSYSGDNSPLHF.

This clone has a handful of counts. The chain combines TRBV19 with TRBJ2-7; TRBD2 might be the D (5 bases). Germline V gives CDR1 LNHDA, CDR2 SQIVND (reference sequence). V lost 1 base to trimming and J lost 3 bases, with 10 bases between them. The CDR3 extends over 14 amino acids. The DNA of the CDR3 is TGTGCCAGTAGTATAGGCGTTCGGGGCTACGAGCAGTACTTC. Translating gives CASSIGVRGYEQYF.

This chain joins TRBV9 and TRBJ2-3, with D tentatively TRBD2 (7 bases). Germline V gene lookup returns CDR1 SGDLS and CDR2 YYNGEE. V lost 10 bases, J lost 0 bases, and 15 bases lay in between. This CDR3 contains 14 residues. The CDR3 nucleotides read TGTGCCCCAGGTAGGGGGGGCAGCACAGATACGCAGTATTTT. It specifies CAPGRGGSTDTQYF.

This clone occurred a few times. CDR3 nucleotides: TGTGCCAGCAGCTTGGGAAAAATTGCGGGAAACACCATATATTTT. Protein product: CASSLGKIAGNTIYF. This chain joins TRBV5-8 and TRBJ1-3; D not certain. V lost 0 bases and J 4 bases, leaving 11 bases between the germline ends. There are 15 residues in the CDR3. Looked up from germline, CDR1 is SGHTS and CDR2 is YDEGEE.

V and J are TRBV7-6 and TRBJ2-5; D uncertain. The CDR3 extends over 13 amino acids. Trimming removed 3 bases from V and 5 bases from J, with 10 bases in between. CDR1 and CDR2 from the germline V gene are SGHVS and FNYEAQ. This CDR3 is CASSFQARETQYF. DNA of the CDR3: TGTGCCAGCAGCTTTCAAGCCCGGGAGACCCAGTACTTC.

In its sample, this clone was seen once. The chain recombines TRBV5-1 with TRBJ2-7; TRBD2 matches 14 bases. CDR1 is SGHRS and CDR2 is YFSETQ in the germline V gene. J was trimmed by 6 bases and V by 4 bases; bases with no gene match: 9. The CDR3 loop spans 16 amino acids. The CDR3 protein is CASSPVTSGGDREQYF. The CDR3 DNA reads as TGCGCCAGCAGCCCCGTGACTAGCGGGGGGGATCGCGAGCAGTACTTC. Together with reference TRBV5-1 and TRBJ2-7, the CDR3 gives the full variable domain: KAGVTQTPRYLIKTRGQQVTLSCSPISGHRSVSWYQQTPGQGLQFLFEYFSETQRNKGNFPGRFSGRQFSNSRSEMNVSTLELGDSALYLCASSPVTSGGDREQYFGPGTRLTVT.

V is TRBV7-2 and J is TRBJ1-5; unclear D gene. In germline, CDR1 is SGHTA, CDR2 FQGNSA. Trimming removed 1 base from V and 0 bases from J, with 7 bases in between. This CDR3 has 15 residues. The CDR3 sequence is CASSLDGNSNQPQHF. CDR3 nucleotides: TGTGCCAGCAGCTTAGACGGTAATAGCAATCAGCCCCAGCATTTT.

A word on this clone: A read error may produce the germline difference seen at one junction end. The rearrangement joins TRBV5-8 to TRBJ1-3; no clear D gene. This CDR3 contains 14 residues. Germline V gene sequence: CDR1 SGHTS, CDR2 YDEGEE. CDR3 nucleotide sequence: TGTGCCAGCAGCCTTAGGAGCGGTGGAGACACCATATATTTT. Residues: CASSLRSGGDTIYF.

The CDR3 is CASSMGPGLAGQQETQYF. DNA for the CDR3: TGTGCCAGTAGTATGGGACCGGGACTAGCGGGACAACAAGAGACCCAGTACTTC. The chain employs TRBV19 and TRBJ2-5, with 13 bases aligning to TRBD2. The CDR3 runs 18 residues. The germline V gene encodes CDR1 LNHDA and CDR2 SQIVND (reference sequence). The trim removed 3 bases at V and 2 bases at J, leaving 9 bases unmatched.

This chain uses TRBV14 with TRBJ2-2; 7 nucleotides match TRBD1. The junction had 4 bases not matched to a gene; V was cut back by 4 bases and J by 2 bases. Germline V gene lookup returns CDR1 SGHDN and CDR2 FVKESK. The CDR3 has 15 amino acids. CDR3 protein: CASSRYRGNTGELFF. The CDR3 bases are TGTGCCAGCAGCCGATACAGGGGAAACACCGGGGAGCTGTTTTTT.

The CDR3 DNA is TGTGCCAGCAGCCTAGGACAGGGTTTTTATCAGCCCCAGCATTTT. Protein product: CASSLGQGFYQPQHF. The chain has TRBV5-6 and TRBJ1-5; 8 bases align to TRBD1. There are 15 residues in the CDR3. Germline loops: CDR1 SGHDT, CDR2 YYEEEE. V lost 4 bases to trimming and J lost 5 bases; unmatched junction nucleotides: 8.

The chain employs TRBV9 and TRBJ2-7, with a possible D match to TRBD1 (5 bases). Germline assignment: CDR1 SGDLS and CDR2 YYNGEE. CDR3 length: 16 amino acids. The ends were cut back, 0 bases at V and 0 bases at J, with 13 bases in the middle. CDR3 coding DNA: TGTGCCAGCAGCGTAGGACCAGGGATGGCCTCCTACGAGCAGTACTTC. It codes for CASSVGPGMASYEQYF. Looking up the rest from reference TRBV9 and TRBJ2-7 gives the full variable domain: DSGVTQTPKHLITATGQRVTLRCSPRSGDLSVYWYQQSLDQGLQFLIQYYNGEERAKGNILERFSAQQFPDLHSELNLSSLELGDSALYFCASSVGPGMASYEQYFGPGTRLTVT.

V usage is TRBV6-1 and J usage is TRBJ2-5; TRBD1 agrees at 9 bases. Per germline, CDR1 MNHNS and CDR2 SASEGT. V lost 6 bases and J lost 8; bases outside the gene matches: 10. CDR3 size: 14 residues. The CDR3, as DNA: TGTGCCAGCAGCCCGGGACAGGGACATTCTACCCAGTACTTC. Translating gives CASSPGQGHSTQYF.

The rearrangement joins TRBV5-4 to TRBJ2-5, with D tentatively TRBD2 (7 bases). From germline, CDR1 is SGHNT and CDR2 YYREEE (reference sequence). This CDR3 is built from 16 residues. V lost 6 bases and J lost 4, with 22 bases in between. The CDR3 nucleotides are TGTGCCAGCACCCCAGGCGGGGGCCGGGCCTTAGAGACCCAGTACTTC. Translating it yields CASTPGGGRALETQYF.

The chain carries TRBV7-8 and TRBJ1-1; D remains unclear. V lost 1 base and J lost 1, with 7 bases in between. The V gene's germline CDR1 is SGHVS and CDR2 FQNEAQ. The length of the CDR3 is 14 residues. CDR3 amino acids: CASSLVPRNTEAFF. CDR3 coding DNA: TGTGCCAGCAGCTTAGTCCCGAGGAACACTGAAGCTTTCTTT.

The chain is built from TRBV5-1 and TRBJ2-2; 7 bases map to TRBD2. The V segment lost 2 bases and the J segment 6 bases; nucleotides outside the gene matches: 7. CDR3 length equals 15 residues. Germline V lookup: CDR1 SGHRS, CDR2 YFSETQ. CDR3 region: CASSFTSAQAGELFF. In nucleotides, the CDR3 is TGCGCCAGCAGCTTTACTAGCGCGCAGGCCGGGGAGCTGTTTTTT.

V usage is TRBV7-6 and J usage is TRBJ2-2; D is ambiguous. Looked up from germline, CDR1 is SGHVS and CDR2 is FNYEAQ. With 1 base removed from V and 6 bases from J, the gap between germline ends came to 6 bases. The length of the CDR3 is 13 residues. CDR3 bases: TGTGCCAGCAGCTTAGGCTCGGCCGGGGAGCTGTTTTTT. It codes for CASSLGSAGELFF.